This record looks at one T cell receptor beta chain sequence and its context. No cognate antigen has been identified for it. No base quality information exists; no much larger clone differs at one position. Ficoll-Paque density gradient centrifugation was used to isolate PBMCs. This sample is drawn from a study of T-cell memory formation after mild COVID-19 (dated by TCRdb to the early 2020s). The study in broad terms: Most TCR sequence clusters were specific to one of the two donors. In a couple of donors, T-cell clones that expanded and contracted after mild COVID-19 were followed by sequencing TCRalpha and TCRbeta repertoires longitudinally. Two young, previously healthy adult volunteers, one female and one male, were included in the cohort.

Including cysteine and phenylalanine, the CDR3 has 16 amino acids. Left in the record is the CDR3 DNA by itself, 48 bases read in frame from the first base. TCRdb lists the instrument as Illumina NovaSeq 6000. cDNA libraries for TCRalpha and TCRbeta were prepared by 5'RACE using constant-segment primers, with sample barcodes and unique molecular identifiers added. Trizol reagent was used to extract RNA from every sample. Amplification of the libraries took two PCR steps, and the second step added a second sample barcode plus Illumina TruSeq adapters. Sequencing of libraries was performed on an Illumina NovaSeq with 2 x 150 bp paired-end reads. For the original study's pipeline: The reads were demultiplexed and collapsed into UMI-guided consensus sequences using migec v1.2.7. Using mixcr v2.1.11, the UMI consensuses were aligned to TRA and TRB V and J templates and assembled into clonotypes. Expanded or contracted clonotypes were those called significant by both edgeR and NoisET, with noise models trained on biological replicates. For edgeR calls, the thresholds were a false discovery rate-adjusted p below 0.01 and a log2 fold-change of 1. As an exploratory analysis of dynamics, PCA with hierarchical clustering was applied to max-normalized trajectories of the 1000 most abundant clonotypes. The CD4 or CD8 phenotype of responding clones was assigned using the separately sequenced CD4+ and CD8+ repertoires. TCRdb cleaned the public reads at Q25 with fastp, built clones with MiXCR and kept in-frame beta chains. Rows merge per CDR3 protein into single entries with the most common DNA and genes. TCRdb, rather than the study authors, made the V and J calls. The sample table lists 250,000 to 350,000 distinct CDR3 sequences, about 13% of them with a count of one. Around a fifth of the sample comes from the top ten.

Study-wide findings and limitations: Some responding clones were detected in pre-infection memory, which suggested that pre-existing cross-reactive memory T cells had joined the SARS-CoV-2 response. Contracting CD4+ clones were located mainly in the CM and EM memory subsets, whereas CD8+ clones were found to be enriched in EMRA. SARS-CoV-2 specificity was not confirmed for the second-wave clones peaking on day 37. The study covered only two mild cases, and larger cohorts including severe cases with pre-infection samples were considered necessary. Clones that contracted from day 15 to 85 showed balanced CD4/CD8 phenotypes, whereas a second wave of clones that expanded from day 15 to 37 leaned towards CD4+.

The TCR was taken from a young man who had mild COVID-19 (a few samples of this study predate the infection). The sample titles of this study are shuffled in the database, so cell type and time point are left out; the donor was told from shared clones. Source material: PBMCs or a T cell subset sorted from them (not recorded which). This chain is built from TRBV21-1 and TRBJ1-2; TRBD1, the table's D call, lacks a check against the DNA. TRBV21-1 corresponds to a pseudogene. The CDR3 corresponds to CASPQVLPVPFYGYTF. The DNA reads as follows: TGTGCCAGCCCCCAGGTCCTCCCTGTCCCCTTTTATGGCTACACCTTC.